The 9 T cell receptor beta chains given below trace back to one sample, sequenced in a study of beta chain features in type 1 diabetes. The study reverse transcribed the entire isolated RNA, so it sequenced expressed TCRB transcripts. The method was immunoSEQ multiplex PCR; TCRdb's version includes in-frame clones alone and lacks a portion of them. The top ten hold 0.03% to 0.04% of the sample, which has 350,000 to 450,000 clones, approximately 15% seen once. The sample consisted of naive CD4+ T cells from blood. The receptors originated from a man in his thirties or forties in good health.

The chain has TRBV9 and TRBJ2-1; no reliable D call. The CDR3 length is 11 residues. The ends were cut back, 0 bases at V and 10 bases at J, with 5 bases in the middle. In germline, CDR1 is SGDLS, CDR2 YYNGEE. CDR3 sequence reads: CASSVGREQFF. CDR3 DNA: TGTGCCAGCAGCGTAGGCAGGGAGCAGTTCTTC.

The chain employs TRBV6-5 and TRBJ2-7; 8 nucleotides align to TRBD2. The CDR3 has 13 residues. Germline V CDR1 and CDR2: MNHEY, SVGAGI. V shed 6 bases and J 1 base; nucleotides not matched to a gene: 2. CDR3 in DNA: TGTGCCAGCAGCCGACTAGCGTCCTACGAGCAGTACTTC. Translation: CASSRLASYEQYF.

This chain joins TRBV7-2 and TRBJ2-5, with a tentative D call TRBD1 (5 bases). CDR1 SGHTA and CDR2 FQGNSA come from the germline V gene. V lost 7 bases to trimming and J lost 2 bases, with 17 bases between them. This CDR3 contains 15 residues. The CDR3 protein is CASTQFGAGQETQYF. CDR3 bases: TGTGCCAGCACGCAATTTGGGGCAGGTCAAGAGACCCAGTACTTC.

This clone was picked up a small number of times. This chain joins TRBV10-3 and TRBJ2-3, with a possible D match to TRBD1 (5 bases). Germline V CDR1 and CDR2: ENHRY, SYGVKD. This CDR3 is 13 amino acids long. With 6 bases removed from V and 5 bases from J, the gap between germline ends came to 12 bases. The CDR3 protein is CAIRTDPEDTQYF. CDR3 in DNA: TGTGCCATCAGGACAGATCCGGAAGATACGCAGTATTTT.

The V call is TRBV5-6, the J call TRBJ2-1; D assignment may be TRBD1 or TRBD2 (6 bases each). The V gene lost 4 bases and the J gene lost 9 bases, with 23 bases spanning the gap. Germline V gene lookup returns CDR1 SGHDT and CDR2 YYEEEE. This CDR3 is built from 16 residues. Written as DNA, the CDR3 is TGTGCCAGCAGCAAATTGGTGGGGGCCGGGAGCACTGAGCAGTTCTTC. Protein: CASSKLVGAGSTEQFF.

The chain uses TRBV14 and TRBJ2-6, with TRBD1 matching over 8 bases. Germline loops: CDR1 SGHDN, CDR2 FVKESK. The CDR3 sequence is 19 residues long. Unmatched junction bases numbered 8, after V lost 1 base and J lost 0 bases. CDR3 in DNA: TGTGCCAGCAGCCAAGCTCGGGGACAGGCGTTCTCTGGGGCCAACGTCCTGACTTTC. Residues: CASSQARGQAFSGANVLTF.

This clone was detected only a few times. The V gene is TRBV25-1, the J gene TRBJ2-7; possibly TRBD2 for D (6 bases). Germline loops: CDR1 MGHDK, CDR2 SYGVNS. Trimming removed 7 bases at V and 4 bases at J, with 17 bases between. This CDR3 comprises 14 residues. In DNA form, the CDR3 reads TGTGCCAGCAAGCAATCGGGGGAAGGTTACGAGCAGTACGTC. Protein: CASKQSGEGYEQYV.

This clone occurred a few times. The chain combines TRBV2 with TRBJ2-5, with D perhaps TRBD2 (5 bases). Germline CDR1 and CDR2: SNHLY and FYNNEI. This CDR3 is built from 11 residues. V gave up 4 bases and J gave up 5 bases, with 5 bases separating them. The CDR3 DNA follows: TGTGCCAGCAGTGGGGAGGAGACCCAGTACTTC. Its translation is CASSGEETQYF.

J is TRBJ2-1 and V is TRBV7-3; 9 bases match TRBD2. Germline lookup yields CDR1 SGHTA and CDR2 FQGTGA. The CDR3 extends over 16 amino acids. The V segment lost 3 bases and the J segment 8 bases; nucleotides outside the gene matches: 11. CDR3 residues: CASSLDTRTSADEQFF. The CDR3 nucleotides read TGTGCCAGCAGCTTGGATACTCGGACTAGCGCGGATGAGCAGTTCTTC.